This TCR beta chain was recorded in a study of breast tumors, draining lymph nodes, adjacent tissues. The germline gives CDR1 SGHTS, CDR2 YDEGEE. Deletions cut 4 bases from V and 2 bases from J, with 12 bases between. The CDR3 consists of 15 residues. The lymph nodes were axillary draining lymph nodes from breast cancer patients. Broader study findings: Luminal-like breast cancer showed significantly greater tumor-nontumor repertoire similarity than basal-like breast cancer did. That most tumor T cells come from lymph nodes remained unproven. Tumors had less TCR diversity than lymph nodes, more than nontumor tissue.

The table lists this clonotype with many counts. Its antigen remains unknown. Using its own MiXCR run on the multiplex PCR reads, TCRdb lists one record per CDR3 protein. This sample has 200,000 to 300,000 distinct CDR3 sequences, with 30% found just once. The TCR comes from a female donor with breast cancer. Some clones in this sample may be carry-over from other donors' samples. Material: axillary lymph node tissue. The rearrangement uses TRBV5-8 and TRBJ2-2; tentatively, D is TRBD1 (6 bases). The CDR3 here is CASSPGQVNTGELFF. The CDR3 nucleotides read TGTGCCAGCAGCCCGGGACAAGTTAACACCGGGGAGCTGTTTTTT.